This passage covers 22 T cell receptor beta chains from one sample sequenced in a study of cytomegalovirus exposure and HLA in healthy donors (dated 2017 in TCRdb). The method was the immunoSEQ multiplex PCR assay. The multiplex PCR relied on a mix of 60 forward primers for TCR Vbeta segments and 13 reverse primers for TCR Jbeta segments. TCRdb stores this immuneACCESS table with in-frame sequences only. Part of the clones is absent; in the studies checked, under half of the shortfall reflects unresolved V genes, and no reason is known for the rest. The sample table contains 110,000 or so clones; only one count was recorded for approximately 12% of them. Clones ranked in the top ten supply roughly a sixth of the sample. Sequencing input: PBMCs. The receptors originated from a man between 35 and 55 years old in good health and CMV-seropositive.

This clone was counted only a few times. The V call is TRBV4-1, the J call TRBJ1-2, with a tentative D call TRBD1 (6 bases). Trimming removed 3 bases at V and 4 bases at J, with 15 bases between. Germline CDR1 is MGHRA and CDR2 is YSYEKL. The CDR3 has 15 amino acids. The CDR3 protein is CASSHWTAIGYGYTF. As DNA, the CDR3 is TGCGCCAGCAGCCATTGGACAGCGATCGGCTATGGCTACACCTTC.

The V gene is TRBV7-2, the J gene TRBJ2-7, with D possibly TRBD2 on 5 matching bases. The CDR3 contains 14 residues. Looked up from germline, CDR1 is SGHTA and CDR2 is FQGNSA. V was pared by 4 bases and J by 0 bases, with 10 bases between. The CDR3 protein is CASSSTRASYEQYF. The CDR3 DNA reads TGTGCCAGCAGCTCCACTAGAGCCTCCTACGAGCAGTACTTC.

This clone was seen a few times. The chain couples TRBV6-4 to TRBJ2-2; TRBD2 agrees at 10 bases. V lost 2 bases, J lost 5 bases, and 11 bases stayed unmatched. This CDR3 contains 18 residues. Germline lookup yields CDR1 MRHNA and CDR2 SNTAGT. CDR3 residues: CASSDPLGTSALTGELFF. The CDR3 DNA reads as TGTGCCAGCAGTGACCCCCTTGGGACTAGCGCCTTAACCGGGGAGCTGTTTTTT.

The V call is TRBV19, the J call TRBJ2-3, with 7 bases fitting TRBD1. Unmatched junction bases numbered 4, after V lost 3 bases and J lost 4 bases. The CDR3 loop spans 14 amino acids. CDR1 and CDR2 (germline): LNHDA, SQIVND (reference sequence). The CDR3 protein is CASSMGTESDTQYF. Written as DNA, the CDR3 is TGTGCCAGTAGTATGGGGACAGAGTCAGATACGCAGTATTTT. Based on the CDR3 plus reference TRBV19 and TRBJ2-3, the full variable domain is DGGITQSPKYLFRKEGQNVTLSCEQNLNHDAMYWYRQDPGQGLRLIYYSQIVNDFQKGDIAEGYSVSREKKESFPLTVTSAQKNPTAFYLCASSMGTESDTQYFGPGTRLTVL.

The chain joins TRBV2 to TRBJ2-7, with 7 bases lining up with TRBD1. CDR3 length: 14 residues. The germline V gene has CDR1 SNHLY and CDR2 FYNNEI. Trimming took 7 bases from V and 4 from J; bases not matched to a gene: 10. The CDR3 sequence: CASMRGTAVYEQYF. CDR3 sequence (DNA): TGTGCCAGCATGAGGGGGACAGCAGTTTACGAGCAGTACTTC.

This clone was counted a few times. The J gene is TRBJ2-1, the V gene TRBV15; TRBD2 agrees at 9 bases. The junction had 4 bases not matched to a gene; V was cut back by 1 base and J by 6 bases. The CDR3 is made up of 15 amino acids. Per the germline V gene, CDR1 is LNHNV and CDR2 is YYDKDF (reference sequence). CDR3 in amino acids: CATSRVLAGINEQFF. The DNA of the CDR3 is TGTGCCACCAGCAGAGTTCTAGCGGGGATCAATGAGCAGTTCTTC.

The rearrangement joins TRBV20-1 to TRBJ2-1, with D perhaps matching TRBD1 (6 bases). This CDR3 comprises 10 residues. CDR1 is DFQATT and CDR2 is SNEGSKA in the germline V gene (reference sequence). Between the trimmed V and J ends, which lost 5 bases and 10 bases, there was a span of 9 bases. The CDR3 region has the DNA TGCAGTGCTGAGGGGGAGGAGCAGTTCTTC. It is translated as CSAEGEEQFF.

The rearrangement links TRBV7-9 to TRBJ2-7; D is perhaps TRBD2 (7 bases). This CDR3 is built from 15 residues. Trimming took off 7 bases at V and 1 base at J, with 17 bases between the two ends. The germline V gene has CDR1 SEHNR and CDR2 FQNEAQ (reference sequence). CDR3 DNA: TGTGCCAGCACTGGGGGGGGCCAGTCTTCCTACGAGCAGTACTTC. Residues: CASTGGGQSSYEQYF.

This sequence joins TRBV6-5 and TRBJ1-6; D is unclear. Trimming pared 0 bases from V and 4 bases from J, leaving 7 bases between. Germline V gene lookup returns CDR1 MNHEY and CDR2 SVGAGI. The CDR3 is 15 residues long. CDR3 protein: CASSYSTGYNSPLHF. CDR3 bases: TGTGCCAGCAGTTACTCCACGGGGTATAATTCACCCCTCCACTTT.

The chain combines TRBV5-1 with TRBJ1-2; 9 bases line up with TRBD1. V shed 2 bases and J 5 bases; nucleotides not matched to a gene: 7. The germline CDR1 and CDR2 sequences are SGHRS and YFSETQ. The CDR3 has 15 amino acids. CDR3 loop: CASSFITGTGYGYTF. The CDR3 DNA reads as TGCGCCAGCAGCTTTATAACCGGGACAGGGTATGGCTACACCTTC.

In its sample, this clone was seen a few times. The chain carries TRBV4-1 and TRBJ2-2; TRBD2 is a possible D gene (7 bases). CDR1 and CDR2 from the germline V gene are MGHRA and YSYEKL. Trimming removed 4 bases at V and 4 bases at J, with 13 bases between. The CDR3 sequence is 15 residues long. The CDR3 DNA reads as TGCGCCAGCAGCCGGGGGGGGCTGCGCACCGGGGAGCTGTTTTTT. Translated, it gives CASSRGGLRTGELFF.

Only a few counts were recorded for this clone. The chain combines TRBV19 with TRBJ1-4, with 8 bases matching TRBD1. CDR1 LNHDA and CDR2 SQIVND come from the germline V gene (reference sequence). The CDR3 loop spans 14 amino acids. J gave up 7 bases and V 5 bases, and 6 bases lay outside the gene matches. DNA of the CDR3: TGTGCCAGTAGTGACCAGGGGGCAGGTGAAAAACTGTTTTTT. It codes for CASSDQGAGEKLFF.

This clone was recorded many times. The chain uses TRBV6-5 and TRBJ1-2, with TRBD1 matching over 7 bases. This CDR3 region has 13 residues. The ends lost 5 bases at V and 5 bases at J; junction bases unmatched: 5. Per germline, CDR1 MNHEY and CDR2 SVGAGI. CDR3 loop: CASSPYRGYGYTF. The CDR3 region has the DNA TGTGCCAGCAGTCCCTACAGGGGTTATGGCTACACCTTC.

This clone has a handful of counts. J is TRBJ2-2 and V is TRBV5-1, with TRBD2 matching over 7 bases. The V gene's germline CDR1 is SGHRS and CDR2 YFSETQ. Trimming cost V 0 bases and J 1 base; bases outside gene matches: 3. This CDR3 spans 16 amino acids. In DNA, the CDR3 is TGCGCCAGCAGCTTGGGGCCGGGAGGGAACACCGGGGAGCTGTTTTTT. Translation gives CASSLGPGGNTGELFF.

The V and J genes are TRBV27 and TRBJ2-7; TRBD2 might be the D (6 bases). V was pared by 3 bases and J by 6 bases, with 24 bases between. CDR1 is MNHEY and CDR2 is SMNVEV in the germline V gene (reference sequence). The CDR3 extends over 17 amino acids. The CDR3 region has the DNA TGTGCCAGCAGTTTGGGGGTGCGGGGTAGAGGGTTGACCGAGCAGTACTTC. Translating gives CASSLGVRGRGLTEQYF.

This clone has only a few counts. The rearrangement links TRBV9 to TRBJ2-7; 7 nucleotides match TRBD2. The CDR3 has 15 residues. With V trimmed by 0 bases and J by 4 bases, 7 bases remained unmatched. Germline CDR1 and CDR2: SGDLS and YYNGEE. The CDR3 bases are TGTGCCAGCAGCGTAGGGGTCGCGGGGGTTTACGAGCAGTACTTC. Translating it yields CASSVGVAGVYEQYF.

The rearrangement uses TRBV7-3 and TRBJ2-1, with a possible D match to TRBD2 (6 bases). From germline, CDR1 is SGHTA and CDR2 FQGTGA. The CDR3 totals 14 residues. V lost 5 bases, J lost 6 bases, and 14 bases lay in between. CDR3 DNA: TGTGCCAGCAGCCCGGGACTTACCCCCAATGAGCAGTTCTTC. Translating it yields CASSPGLTPNEQFF.

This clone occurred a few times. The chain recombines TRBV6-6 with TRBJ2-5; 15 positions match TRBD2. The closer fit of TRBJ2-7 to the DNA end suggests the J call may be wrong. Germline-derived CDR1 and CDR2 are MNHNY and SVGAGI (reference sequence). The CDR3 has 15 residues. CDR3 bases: TGTGCCAGCAGTGTAACGGGACTAGCGGGAGGCGAGCAGTACTTC. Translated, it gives CASSVTGLAGGEQYF.

The CDR3 reads CASTVTDRGLYEQYF. As DNA, the CDR3 is TGTGCCAGCACGGTAACCGACAGGGGGCTATACGAGCAGTACTTC. The genes are TRBV28 and TRBJ2-7; 10 nucleotides align to TRBD1. Unmatched junction bases numbered 10, after V lost 7 bases and J lost 4 bases. The CDR3 is made up of 15 amino acids. The germline CDR1 and CDR2 sequences are MDHEN and SYDVKM.

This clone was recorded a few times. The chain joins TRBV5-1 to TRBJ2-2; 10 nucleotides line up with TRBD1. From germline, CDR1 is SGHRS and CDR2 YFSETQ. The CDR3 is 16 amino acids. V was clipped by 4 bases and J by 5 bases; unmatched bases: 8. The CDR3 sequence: CASSLPGTGVTGELFF. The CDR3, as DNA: TGCGCCAGCAGCCTGCCCGGGACAGGGGTGACCGGGGAGCTGTTTTTT.

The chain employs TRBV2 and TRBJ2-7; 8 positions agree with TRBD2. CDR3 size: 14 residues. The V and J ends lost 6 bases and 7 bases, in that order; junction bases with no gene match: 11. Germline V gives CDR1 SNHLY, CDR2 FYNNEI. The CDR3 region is CASSPLRLATEQYF. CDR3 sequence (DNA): TGTGCCAGCAGCCCCCTCCGACTAGCGACTGAGCAGTACTTC.

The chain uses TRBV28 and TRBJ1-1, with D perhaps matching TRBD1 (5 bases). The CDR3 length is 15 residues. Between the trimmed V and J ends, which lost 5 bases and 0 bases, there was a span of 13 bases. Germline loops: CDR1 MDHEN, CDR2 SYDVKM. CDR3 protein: CASSPTDRLNTEAFF. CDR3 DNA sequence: TGTGCCAGCAGTCCAACCGACAGACTGAACACTGAAGCTTTCTTT.